This TCR beta chain is from a study of blood T cell repertoires in COVID-19. Original processing methods: The authors estimated nucleated cell counts from reference gene primer amplification. Profiled with immunoSEQ multiplex PCR; TCRdb holds only in-frame clones, not every one. V, J and clone size reflect that table, while D and trimming were determined from the DNA. The repertoire holds more than 300,000 clones, with 85% to 90% as singletons. V trimming: 0 bases; J trimming: 6 bases; junction bases outside the gene matches: 4. This CDR3 spans 15 amino acids. The germline V gene has CDR1 LGHDT and CDR2 YNNKEL (reference sequence).

The chain combines TRBV3-1 (or the pseudogene TRBV3-2) with TRBJ1-5; 8 bases align to TRBD1. The clonotype originates from a woman aged 70-85 years with COVID-19, enrolled during active disease. What was sequenced was peripheral blood. The CDR3 nucleotides are TGTGCCAGCAGCCAAGATGCAACAGGGGGTCAGCCCCAGCATTTT. Translated: CASSQDATGGQPQHF.